These 24 T cell receptor beta chains were all obtained from the same sample, sequenced in a study of T cells after yellow fever vaccination. TCRdb used MiXCR to reprocess the 5' RACE reads, holding one entry per CDR3 protein. The data contain some 350,000 distinct CDR3 sequences, approximately 4.2% of them singletons. The specimen comprised PBMCs, sampled 5 days after the yellow fever booster vaccination. The receptors here all came from a man between 18 and 29 years old who received the YFV17D yellow fever vaccine.

This clonotype has at least ten counts. The rearrangement uses TRBV20-1 and TRBJ2-6, with 7 positions matching TRBD1. V lost 3 bases, J lost 9 bases, and 14 bases stayed unmatched. Germline V gives CDR1 DFQATT, CDR2 SNEGSKA (reference sequence). This CDR3 region has 16 residues. CDR3 amino acids: CSASINSRGQNNVLTF. The CDR3 nucleotides read TGCAGTGCTAGTATTAATTCAAGGGGACAGAACAACGTCCTGACTTTC.

This clonotype was picked up a small number of times. J is TRBJ2-5 and V is TRBV7-2; D remains unclear. Germline CDR1 SGHTA, CDR2 FQGNSA. The CDR3 covers 13 residues. Between the trimmed V and J ends, which lost 2 bases and 3 bases, there was a span of 7 bases. In DNA, the CDR3 is TGTGCCAGCAGCTTAAGTTGGGAAGAGACCCAGTACTTC. Encoded protein: CASSLSWEETQYF.

This clonotype was observed a handful of times. J is TRBJ1-1 and V is TRBV2, with D hard to call. CDR3 length equals 14 residues. CDR1 is SNHLY and CDR2 is FYNNEI in the germline V gene. V gave up 6 bases and J gave up 0 bases, with 11 bases separating them. The DNA of the CDR3 is TGTGCCAGCAGCCAACAGAATTTGAACACTGAAGCTTTCTTT. Translation: CASSQQNLNTEAFF.

The V call is TRBV7-2, the J call TRBJ2-1; D ambiguous. The CDR3 spans 13 residues. In germline, CDR1 is SGHTA, CDR2 FQGNSA. V was clipped by 4 bases and J by 8 bases, with 12 bases between them. The CDR3 loop reads CASSSLSADEQFF. CDR3 in DNA: TGTGCCAGCAGCTCTTTGTCGGCGGATGAGCAGTTCTTC.

In this sample, this clonotype turned up a few times. The gene calls are TRBV4-3 and TRBJ2-5, with D uncertain. The CDR3 has 15 residues. The ends were cut back, 1 base at V and 0 bases at J, with 9 bases in the middle. In germline, CDR1 is LGHNA, CDR2 YSLEER. The CDR3 DNA reads as TGCGCCAGCAGCCAAGGGTCGCTAAACCAAGAGACCCAGTACTTC. Amino acids: CASSQGSLNQETQYF.

The chain combines TRBV20-1 with TRBJ2-3, with D perhaps TRBD2 (6 bases). V dropped 0 bases and J dropped 4 bases, with 17 bases sitting between them. The V gene's germline CDR1 is DFQATT and CDR2 SNEGSKA (reference sequence). The CDR3 has 16 amino acids. The chain's CDR3 is CSARDPTSYTPDTQYF. The CDR3 nucleotides are TGCAGTGCTAGAGATCCGACTAGTTATACCCCAGATACGCAGTATTTT.

There are many counts of this clonotype. The chain employs TRBV28 and TRBJ2-3; D perhaps matches TRBD1 (5 bases). The length of the CDR3 is 14 residues. The germline V and J ends were trimmed by 3 bases and 2 bases, with 9 bases remaining between them. Germline V gives CDR1 MDHEN, CDR2 SYDVKM. The CDR3 reads CASSFTGYTDTQYF. In nucleotides, the CDR3 is TGTGCCAGCAGTTTCACAGGCTACACAGATACGCAGTATTTT.

This clonotype was observed a few times. V is TRBV7-9 and J is TRBJ2-6; D is unclear. This CDR3 comprises 13 residues. Germline loops: CDR1 SEHNR, CDR2 FQNEAQ (reference sequence). The V end lost 6 bases, the J end lost 4 bases, and 7 bases lay between the germline ends. This CDR3 reads CASRTRGANVLTF. The CDR3 DNA follows: TGTGCCAGCAGAACCAGGGGGGCCAACGTCCTGACTTTC.

The sample holds a few counts of this clonotype. The rearrangement links TRBV4-3 to TRBJ2-5; the match to TRBD2 covers 8 bases. CDR1 is LGHNA, CDR2 YSLEER, per germline. Trimming removed 4 bases from V and 0 bases from J; junction bases left unmatched: 4. The CDR3 consists of 15 residues. CDR3 coding DNA: TGCGCCAGCAGCCGCATGGGACTAGACCAAGAGACCCAGTACTTC. Protein product: CASSRMGLDQETQYF.

J is TRBJ2-1 and V is TRBV5-6, with D possibly TRBD1 on 6 matching bases. The V gene's germline CDR1 is SGHDT and CDR2 YYEEEE. The CDR3 loop spans 15 amino acids. Trimming took 6 bases from V and 4 from J, leaving 17 bases between them. The chain's CDR3 is CASIQLGTPYNEQFF. CDR3 sequence (DNA): TGTGCCAGCATTCAATTGGGGACACCTTACAATGAGCAGTTCTTC.

This clonotype was recorded many times. The chain joins TRBV5-6 to TRBJ2-7; D is possibly TRBD1 (7 bases). V lost 5 bases to trimming and J lost 1 base, with 13 bases between them. The germline gives CDR1 SGHDT, CDR2 YYEEEE. The CDR3 spans 14 residues. The DNA for the CDR3 is TGTGCCAGCAGAGCGACAGGGAGGTCCTACGAGCAGTACTTC. Its translation is CASRATGRSYEQYF. The full variable domain, with the rest looked up from reference TRBV5-6 and TRBJ2-7, is DAGVTQSPTHLIKTRGQQVTLRCSPKSGHDTVSWYQQALGQGPQFIFQYYEEEERQRGNFPDRFSGHQFPNYSSELNVNALLLGDSALYLCASRATGRSYEQYFGPGTRLTVT.

This clonotype appeared a few times. The V gene is TRBV5-5, the J gene TRBJ2-2; a weak D match, TRBD1 (6 bases). The CDR3 has 15 amino acids. In germline, CDR1 is SGHKS, CDR2 YYEKEE (reference sequence). With 2 bases removed from V and 6 bases from J, the gap between germline ends came to 14 bases. The CDR3 DNA sequence: TGTGCCAGCAGCTTCAATACAGGGAATCCCGGGGAGCTGTTTTTT. As protein: CASSFNTGNPGELFF.

This clonotype was counted only a few times. The chain uses TRBV7-9 and TRBJ2-3, with 12 bases aligning to TRBD2. The CDR3 spans 18 residues. After removal of 5 bases from V and 0 bases from J, the junction contained 9 bases not matched to a gene. Germline lookup yields CDR1 SEHNR and CDR2 FQNEAQ (reference sequence). CDR3 in amino acids: CASSPPRLAGGSTDTQYF. Written as DNA, the CDR3 is TGTGCCAGCAGCCCACCCCGCCTAGCGGGGGGGAGCACAGATACGCAGTATTTT.

This clonotype was found many times. V is TRBV5-1 and J is TRBJ2-3; 7 nucleotides align to TRBD1. The CDR3 loop spans 14 amino acids. With V trimmed by 5 bases and J by 0 bases, 3 bases remained unmatched. Germline V CDR1 and CDR2: SGHRS, YFSETQ. The DNA of the CDR3 is TGCGCCAGCAGTGACAGGGCTAGCACAGATACGCAGTATTTT. It translates to CASSDRASTDTQYF.

The rearrangement links TRBV4-1 to TRBJ1-1; D ambiguous. The germline V and J ends were trimmed by 2 bases and 7 bases, with 11 bases remaining between them. CDR3 size: 13 residues. CDR1 and CDR2 (germline): MGHRA, YSYEKL. The CDR3 here is CASSQTFTDEAFF. The CDR3 DNA reads TGCGCCAGCAGCCAAACGTTTACAGATGAAGCTTTCTTT.

This clonotype was recorded many times. The rearrangement links TRBV18 to TRBJ2-2; D is uncertain. The CDR3 has 13 amino acids. V was pared by 0 bases and J by 6 bases, with 5 bases between. The germline gives CDR1 KGHSH, CDR2 LQKENI. CDR3 residues: CASSPPSAGELFF. CDR3 coding DNA: TGTGCCAGCTCACCACCGAGCGCCGGGGAGCTGTTTTTT. The full variable domain, with the rest looked up from reference TRBV18 and TRBJ2-2, is NAGVMQNPRHLVRRRGQEARLRCSPMKGHSHVYWYRQLPEEGLKFMVYLQKENIIDESGMPKERFSAEFPKEGPSILRIQQVVRGDSAAYFCASSPPSAGELFFGEGSRLTVL.

In its sample, this clonotype was seen a few times. The chain carries TRBV6-5 and TRBJ2-3; D is perhaps TRBD2 (6 bases). V lost 4 bases and J lost 0, with 11 bases in between. Germline-derived CDR1 and CDR2 are MNHEY and SVGAGI. The CDR3 is made up of 15 amino acids. DNA for the CDR3: TGTGCCAGCAGTTCCGGGACTCTCAGCACAGATACGCAGTATTTT. Protein sequence: CASSSGTLSTDTQYF.

Concerning this clonotype: Germline is not matched at one junction end, which may reflect a read error. This chain connects TRBV2 to TRBJ1-2; no definite D call. CDR1 is SNHLY and CDR2 is FYNNEI in the germline V gene. CDR3 size: 11 residues. CDR3 sequence (DNA): TGTGCCAGCAGGGCTTACTATGGATACAACTTC. This codes for CASRAYYGYNF.

The genes are TRBV20-1 and TRBJ2-3; maybe TRBD2 (5 bases). The germline CDR1 and CDR2 sequences are DFQATT and SNEGSKA (reference sequence). Deletions cut 1 base from V and 6 bases from J, with 11 bases between. The CDR3 sequence is 13 residues long. The chain's CDR3 is CSARVPLADTQYF. The CDR3, as DNA: TGCAGTGCTAGAGTTCCCCTAGCCGATACGCAGTATTTT.

The V and J genes are TRBV21-1 and TRBJ2-3; the table's D gene call, TRBD1, was not cross checked with the DNA. TRBV21-1 is an annotated pseudogene. CDR3 length: 18 amino acids. CDR3 sequence: CASSTGVGGGDGTDTQYF. The CDR3 region has the DNA TGTGCCAGCAGCACGGGTGTTGGCGGGGGCGACGGTACAGATACGCAGTATTTT.

The chain has TRBV20-1 and TRBJ1-5; no definite D call. The ends were cut back, 0 bases at V and 6 bases at J, with 9 bases in the middle. The CDR3 runs to 13 residues. Germline V lookup: CDR1 DFQATT, CDR2 SNEGSKA (reference sequence). CDR3 sequence: CSAREHVRQPQHF. DNA for the CDR3: TGCAGTGCTAGAGAGCATGTCCGTCAGCCCCAGCATTTT.

V is TRBV29-1 and J is TRBJ1-2; D remains unclear. Trimming removed 6 bases at V and 4 bases at J, with 15 bases between. This CDR3 spans 13 amino acids. Germline V gene sequence: CDR1 SQVTM, CDR2 ANQGSEA. The CDR3: CSVEGGLGYGYTF. In DNA, the CDR3 is TGCAGCGTCGAGGGCGGGTTAGGCTATGGCTACACCTTC.

The V call is TRBV5-1, the J call TRBJ2-3; TRBD2 aligns across 11 bases. Germline V gene lookup returns CDR1 SGHRS and CDR2 YFSETQ. V shed 3 bases, J shed 1 base, and the junction held 4 bases outside the gene matches. There are 16 residues in the CDR3. This CDR3 reads CASSSLAGAGTDTQYF. CDR3 sequence (DNA): TGCGCCAGCAGCTCACTAGCGGGGGCCGGCACAGATACGCAGTATTTT. The whole variable domain, filled in from reference TRBV5-1 and TRBJ2-3, reads KAGVTQTPRYLIKTRGQQVTLSCSPISGHRSVSWYQQTPGQGLQFLFEYFSETQRNKGNFPGRFSGRQFSNSRSEMNVSTLELGDSALYLCASSSLAGAGTDTQYFGPGTRLTVL.

The gene calls are TRBV4-3 and TRBJ2-1; possibly TRBD1 or TRBD2 for D (5 bases each). CDR3 length: 14 residues. Germline CDR1 is LGHNA and CDR2 is YSLEER. V was clipped by 4 bases and J by 5 bases, with 12 bases between them. The CDR3 here is CASSRRGGDNEQFF. The CDR3 DNA reads TGCGCCAGCAGCCGTCGTGGGGGAGACAATGAGCAGTTCTTC.